This T cell receptor (beta chain) was documented in a study of memory CD4+ T cells and cytomegalovirus serostatus (dated by TCRdb to the late 2010s). About the study as a whole: A total of around 35 healthy Belgian adults, of whom 9 were CMV seropositive and about 24 were CMV seronegative, were included in the cohort. To replicate a published TCR-based CMV serostatus classifier, the researchers sequenced the CD4+ memory TCRbeta repertoires of a Belgian cohort whose cytomegalovirus serostatus was known. General findings and caveats noted by the study authors: Of under 200 previously reported CMV-associated TCRbeta sequences, approximately 70 appeared in the CD4+ memory repertoires, each in one to five individuals. A median bootstrapped AUC of around 0.94 with a 95% CI of 0.76-1.00 was achieved on the Belgian cohort by the original-framework classifier. Only CD4+CD45RO+ memory cells were sequenced, unlike the original study, which covered naive and memory CD4+ and CD8+ populations. For predicting CMV serostatus, the median bootstrapped AUC was about 0.95 using the original framework and roughly 0.91 using a US-trained random forest. Results were interpreted as suggesting that the CMV-associated TCR signature is largely present in the CD4+ memory repertoire.

The junction carries 15 bases between V and J, which are trimmed by 3 bases and 4 bases respectively. The CDR3 runs 15 amino acids, cysteine and phenylalanine included. Here the CDR3 DNA is all that survives: 45 bases in frame from base 1. The germline V gene gives CDR1 as MNHNS and CDR2 as SASEGT. The Quick-DNA Microprep Kit was used to extract genomic DNA from the sorted cells. Amplification of TCRbeta DNA was done with the immunoSEQ hsTCRbeta kit, following the protocol from the manufacturer. TCRbeta libraries were sequenced on an Illumina MiSeq instrument. The source study handled its data this way. Following removal of out-of-frame sequences, approximately 2.1 million distinct TCRbeta sequences were retained, with an average of approximately 64,000 per individual. Each individual was scored using the number of some 160 previously reported CMV-associated TCRbeta sequences that the individual carried and the total number of productive distinct TCRbeta sequences. A beta-binomial model was reimplemented in Python, and random forests from scikit-learn, run with default parameters, were trained on data from the US cohort. Classifier performance on the Belgian cohort was summarized as median AUC with percentile confidence intervals calculated over 10,000 bootstrap iterations. Imported from immuneACCESS, the table was reduced by TCRdb to in-frame sequences with V and J called. These copies leave out some clones; in studies compared against another copy, an unresolved V gene accounts for under half, and the cause of the remainder is not known. The V and J calls and clone size were taken over from that table, and D and trimming were inferred from the DNA. Recorded for this sample are approximately 30,000 clones; about 75% of them occurred a single time. The ten largest clones capture around 0.63% of the sample.

Points on this clone: Its antigen is still unknown. Nothing much larger sits one base from this clone, and base qualities are not available.

Single viable CD3+CD4+CD8-CD45RO+ cells were sorted as memory CD4+ T cells on a FACSAria II. CMV serostatus was determined with a Roche Elecsys assay detecting serum IgG against CMV pp150, pp28, p38 and p52. After the samples were thawed, total CD4+ T cells were enriched through positive selection using CD4 magnetic microbeads. Samples originated from another study that specifically interrogated the CD4+ T cell memory repertoire. Peripheral blood mononuclear cells were isolated and cryopreserved according to standard operating procedures, and serum was kept at -80 degrees C. The staining used CD3-PerCP (BW264/56), CD4-APC (RPA-T4), CD45RO-PE (UCHT1) and CD8-Pacific Orange (3B5) antibodies, and Sytox blue was used to exclude non-viable cells.

This receptor chain uses TRBV6-1 and TRBJ1-2; no D segment can be confidently identified. The sequence was collected from an adult in good health and CMV-seronegative. Some clones in this sample may be carry-over from other donors' samples. Sequencing was done on a sample of memory CD4+ T cells from blood. The CDR3 in this case is CASSDATFSRYGYTF. The nucleotides are TGTGCCAGCAGTGACGCGACATTTTCTCGCTATGGCTACACCTTC.